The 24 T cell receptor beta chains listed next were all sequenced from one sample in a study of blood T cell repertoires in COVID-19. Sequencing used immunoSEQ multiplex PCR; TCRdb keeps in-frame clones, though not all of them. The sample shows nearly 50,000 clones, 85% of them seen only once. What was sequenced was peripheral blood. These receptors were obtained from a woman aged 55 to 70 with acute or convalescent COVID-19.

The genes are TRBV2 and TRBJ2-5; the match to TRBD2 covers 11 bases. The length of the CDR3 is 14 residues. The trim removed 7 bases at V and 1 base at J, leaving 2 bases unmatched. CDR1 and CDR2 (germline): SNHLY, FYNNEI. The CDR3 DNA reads TGTGCCAGCACTAGCGGGAGGTTCCAAGAGACCCAGTACTTC. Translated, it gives CASTSGRFQETQYF.

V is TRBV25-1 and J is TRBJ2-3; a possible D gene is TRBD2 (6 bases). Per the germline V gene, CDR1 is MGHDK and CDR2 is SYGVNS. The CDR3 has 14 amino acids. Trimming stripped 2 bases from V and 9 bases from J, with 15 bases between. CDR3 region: CASSEGTHAGTQYF. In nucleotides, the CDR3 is TGTGCCAGCAGTGAAGGGACCCACGCGGGAACGCAGTATTTT.

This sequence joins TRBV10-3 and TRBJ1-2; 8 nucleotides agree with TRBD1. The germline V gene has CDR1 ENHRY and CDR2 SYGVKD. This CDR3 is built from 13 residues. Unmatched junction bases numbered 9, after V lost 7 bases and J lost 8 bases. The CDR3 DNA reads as TGTGCCATCAACCCGGACAGGGACTGGGGCTACACCTTC. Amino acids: CAINPDRDWGYTF.

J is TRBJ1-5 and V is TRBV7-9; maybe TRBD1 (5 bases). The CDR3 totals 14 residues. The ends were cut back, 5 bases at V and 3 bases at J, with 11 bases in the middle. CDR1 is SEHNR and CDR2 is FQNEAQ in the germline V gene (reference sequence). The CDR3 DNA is TGTGCCAGCAGCCCCTCAGGGCACAATCAGCCCCAGCATTTT. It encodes CASSPSGHNQPQHF.

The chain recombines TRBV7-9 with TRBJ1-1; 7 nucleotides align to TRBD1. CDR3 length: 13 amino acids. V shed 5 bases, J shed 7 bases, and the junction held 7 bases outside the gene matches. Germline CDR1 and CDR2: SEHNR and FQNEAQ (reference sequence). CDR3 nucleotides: TGTGCCAGCAGCGTACAGGGGACGGGTGAAGCTTTCTTT. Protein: CASSVQGTGEAFF.

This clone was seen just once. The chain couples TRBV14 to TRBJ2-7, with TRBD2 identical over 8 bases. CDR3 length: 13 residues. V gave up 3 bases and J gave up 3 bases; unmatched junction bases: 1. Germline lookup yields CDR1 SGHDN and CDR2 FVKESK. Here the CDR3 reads CASSQGLVYEQYF. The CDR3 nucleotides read TGTGCCAGCAGCCAGGGACTAGTCTACGAGCAGTACTTC.

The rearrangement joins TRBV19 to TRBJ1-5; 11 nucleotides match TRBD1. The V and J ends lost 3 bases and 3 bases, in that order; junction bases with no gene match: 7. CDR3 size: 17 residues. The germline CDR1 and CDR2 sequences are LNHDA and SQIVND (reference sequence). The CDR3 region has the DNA TGTGCCAGTAGTATGGGGACAGGGGGTTTGGTCAATCAGCCCCAGCATTTT. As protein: CASSMGTGGLVNQPQHF.

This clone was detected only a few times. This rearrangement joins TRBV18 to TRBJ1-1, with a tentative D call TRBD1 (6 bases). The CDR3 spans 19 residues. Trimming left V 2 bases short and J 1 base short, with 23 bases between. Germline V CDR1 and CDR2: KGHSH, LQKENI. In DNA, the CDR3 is TGTGCCAGCTCACCAGAGGGGCAGGGGACCCCCCTGAGGAACACTGAAGCTTTCTTT. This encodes CASSPEGQGTPLRNTEAFF.

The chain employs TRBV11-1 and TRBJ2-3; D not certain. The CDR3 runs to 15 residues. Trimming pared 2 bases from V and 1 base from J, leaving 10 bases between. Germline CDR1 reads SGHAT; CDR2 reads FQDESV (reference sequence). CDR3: CASSLWPGRTDTQYF. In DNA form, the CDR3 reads TGTGCCAGCAGCTTATGGCCAGGCCGCACAGATACGCAGTATTTT. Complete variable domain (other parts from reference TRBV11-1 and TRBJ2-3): EAEVAQSPRYKITEKSQAVAFWCDPISGHATLYWYRQILGQGPELLVQFQDESVVDDSQLPKDRFSAERLKGVDSTLKIQPAELGDSAMYLCASSLWPGRTDTQYFGPGTRLTVL.

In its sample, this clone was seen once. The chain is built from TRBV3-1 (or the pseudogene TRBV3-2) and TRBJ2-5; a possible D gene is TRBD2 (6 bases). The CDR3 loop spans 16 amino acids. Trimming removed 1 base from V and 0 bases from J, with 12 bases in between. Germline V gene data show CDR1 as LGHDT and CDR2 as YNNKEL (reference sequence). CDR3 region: CASSQALALYQETQYF. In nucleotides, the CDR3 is TGTGCCAGCAGCCAAGCACTAGCCTTGTACCAAGAGACCCAGTACTTC.

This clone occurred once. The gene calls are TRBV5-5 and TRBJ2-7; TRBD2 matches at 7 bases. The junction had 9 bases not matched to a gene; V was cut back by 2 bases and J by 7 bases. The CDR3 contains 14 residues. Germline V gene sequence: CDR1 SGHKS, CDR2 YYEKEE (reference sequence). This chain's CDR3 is CASSFSSPGGEQYF. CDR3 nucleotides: TGTGCCAGCAGCTTCTCCTCACCGGGGGGTGAGCAGTACTTC. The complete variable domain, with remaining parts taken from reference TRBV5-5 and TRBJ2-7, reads DAGVTQSPTHLIKTRGQQVTLRCSPISGHKSVSWYQQVLGQGPQFIFQYYEKEERGRGNFPDRFSARQFPNYSSELNVNALLLGDSALYLCASSFSSPGGEQYFGPGTRLTVT.

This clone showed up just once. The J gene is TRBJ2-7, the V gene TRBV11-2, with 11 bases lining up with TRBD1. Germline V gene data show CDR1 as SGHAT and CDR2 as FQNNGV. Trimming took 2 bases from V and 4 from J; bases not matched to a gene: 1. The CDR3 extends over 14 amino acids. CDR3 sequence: CASSLRDRGYEQYF. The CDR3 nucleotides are TGTGCCAGCAGCTTAAGGGACAGGGGGTACGAGCAGTACTTC. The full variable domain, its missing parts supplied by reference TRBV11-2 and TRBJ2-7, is EAGVAQSPRYKIIEKRQSVAFWCNPISGHATLYWYQQILGQGPKLLIQFQNNGVVDDSQLPKDRFSAERLKGVDSTLKIQPAKLEDSAVYLCASSLRDRGYEQYFGPGTRLTVT.

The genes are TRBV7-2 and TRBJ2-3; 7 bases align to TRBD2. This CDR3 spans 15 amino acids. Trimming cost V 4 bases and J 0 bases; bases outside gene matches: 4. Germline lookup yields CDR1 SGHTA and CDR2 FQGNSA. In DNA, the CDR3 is TGTGCCAGCAGCTCCCAGGGACTAAGCACAGATACGCAGTATTTT. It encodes CASSSQGLSTDTQYF.

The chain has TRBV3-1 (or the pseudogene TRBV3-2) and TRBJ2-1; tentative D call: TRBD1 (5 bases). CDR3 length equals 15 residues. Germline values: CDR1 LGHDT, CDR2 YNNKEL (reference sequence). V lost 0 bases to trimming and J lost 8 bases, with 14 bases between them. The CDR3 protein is CASSQDRSQGYEQFF. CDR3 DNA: TGTGCCAGCAGCCAAGATCGGTCCCAGGGCTATGAGCAGTTCTTC.

DNA for the CDR3: TGCGCCAGCAGCTCGGAAGGGGATGCCACTGAAGCTTTCTTT. Translation gives CASSSEGDATEAFF. The genes are TRBV5-1 and TRBJ1-1; maybe TRBD1 (5 bases). This CDR3 spans 14 amino acids. The ends were cut back, 3 bases at V and 4 bases at J, with 13 bases in the middle. The germline V gene has CDR1 SGHRS and CDR2 YFSETQ.

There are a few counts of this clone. The CDR3 loop reads CASSLFPTGQESNQPQHF. The DNA of the CDR3 is TGTGCCAGCAGCTTATTTCCCACAGGCCAGGAGAGCAATCAGCCCCAGCATTTT. The rearrangement joins TRBV7-3 to TRBJ1-5; a weak D match, TRBD1 (5 bases). CDR3 length: 18 amino acids. The V and J ends lost 2 bases and 1 base respectively, with 18 bases between them. Germline values: CDR1 SGHTA, CDR2 FQGTGA.

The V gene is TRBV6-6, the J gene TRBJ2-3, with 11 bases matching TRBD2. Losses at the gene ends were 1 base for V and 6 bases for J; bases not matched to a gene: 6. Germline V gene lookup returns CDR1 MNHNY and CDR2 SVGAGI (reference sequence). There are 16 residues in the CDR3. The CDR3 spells CASSYLLAGGPDTQYF. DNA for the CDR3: TGTGCCAGCAGTTACTTATTAGCGGGAGGGCCCGATACGCAGTATTTT.

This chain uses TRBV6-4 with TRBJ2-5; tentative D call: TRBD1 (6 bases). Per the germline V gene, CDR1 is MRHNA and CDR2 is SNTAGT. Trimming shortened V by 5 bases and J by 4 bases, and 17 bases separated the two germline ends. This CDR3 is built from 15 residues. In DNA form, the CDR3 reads TGTGCCAGCAGTCCCTGTGAGGACAGAGGAGAGACCCAGTACTTC. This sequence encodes CASSPCEDRGETQYF.

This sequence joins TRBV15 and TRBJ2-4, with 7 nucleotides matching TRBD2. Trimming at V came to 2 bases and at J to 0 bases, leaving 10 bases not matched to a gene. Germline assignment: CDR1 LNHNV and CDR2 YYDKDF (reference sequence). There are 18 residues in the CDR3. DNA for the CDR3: TGTGCCACCAGCAGACATTCTAGCGGCACCCTAGCCAAAAACATTCAGTACTTC. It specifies CATSRHSSGTLAKNIQYF. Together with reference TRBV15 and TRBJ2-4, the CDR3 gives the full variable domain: DAMVIQNPRYQVTQFGKPVTLSCSQTLNHNVMYWYQQKSSQAPKLLFHYYDKDFNNEADTPDNFQSRRPNTSFCFLDIRSPGLGDTAMYLCATSRHSSGTLAKNIQYFGAGTRLSVL.

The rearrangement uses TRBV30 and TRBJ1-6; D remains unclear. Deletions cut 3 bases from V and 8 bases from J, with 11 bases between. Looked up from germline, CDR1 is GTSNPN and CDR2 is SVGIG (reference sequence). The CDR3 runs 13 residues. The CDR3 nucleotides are TGTGCCTGGAGGGACTTACCGGATTCACCCCTCCACTTT. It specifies CAWRDLPDSPLHF.

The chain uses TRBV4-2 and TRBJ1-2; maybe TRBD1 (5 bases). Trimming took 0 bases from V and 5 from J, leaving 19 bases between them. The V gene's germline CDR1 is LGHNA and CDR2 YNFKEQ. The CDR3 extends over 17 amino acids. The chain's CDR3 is CASSQDLTVIRGYGYTF. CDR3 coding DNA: TGTGCCAGCAGCCAAGATTTGACAGTCATTCGGGGGTATGGCTACACCTTC.

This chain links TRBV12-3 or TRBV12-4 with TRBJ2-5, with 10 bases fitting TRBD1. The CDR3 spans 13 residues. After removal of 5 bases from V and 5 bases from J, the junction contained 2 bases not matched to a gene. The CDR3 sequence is CASSRQGAETQYF. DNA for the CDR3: TGTGCCAGCAGTCGACAGGGGGCTGAGACCCAGTACTTC.

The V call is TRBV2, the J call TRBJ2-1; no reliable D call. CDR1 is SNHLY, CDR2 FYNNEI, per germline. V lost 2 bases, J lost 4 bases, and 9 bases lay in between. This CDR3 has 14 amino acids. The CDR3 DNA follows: TGTGCCAGCAGTGAATTCACATTATACAATGAGCAGTTCTTC. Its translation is CASSEFTLYNEQFF.

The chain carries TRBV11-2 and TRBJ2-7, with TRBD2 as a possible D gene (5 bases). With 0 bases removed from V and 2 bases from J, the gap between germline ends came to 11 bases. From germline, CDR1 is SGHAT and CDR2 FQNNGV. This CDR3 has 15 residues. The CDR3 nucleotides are TGTGCCAGCAGCTTAGATCCCCGGGATACCTACGAGCAGTACTTC. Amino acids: CASSLDPRDTYEQYF.